These 5 T cell receptor beta chains share one sample of origin, sequenced in a study of T cell responses to AZD1222 COVID-19 vaccine. The assay was immunoSEQ multiplex PCR, and TCRdb's table has in-frame clones only and misses some. The sample includes 140,000 or so clones, more than 70% of them seen just once. The source was peripheral blood, collected 28 days after the second AZD1222 dose. The receptors here all came from an adult who received the AZD1222 COVID-19 vaccine.

This rearrangement joins TRBV10-2 to TRBJ2-5, with 9 bases aligning to TRBD2. The germline CDR1 and CDR2 sequences are WSHSY and SAAADI. With V trimmed by 1 base and J by 4 bases, 4 bases remained unmatched. This CDR3 comprises 15 residues. Written as DNA, the CDR3 is TGCGCCAGCAGTGAGTTAGCGGGGGTCGGAGAGACCCAGTACTTC. This encodes CASSELAGVGETQYF.

This rearrangement joins TRBV24-1 to TRBJ1-1; D unclear. Germline values: CDR1 KGHDR, CDR2 SFDVKD. V lost 3 bases and J 7 bases, leaving 5 bases between the germline ends. The CDR3 is 11 amino acids. Here the CDR3 reads CATSDRDEAFF. The DNA of the CDR3 is TGTGCCACCAGTGATCGGGATGAAGCTTTCTTT.

This clone was recorded once. CDR3 sequence reads: CASSGSDRAHEQYF. The CDR3, as DNA: TGTGCCAGCAGTGGGTCAGACAGGGCCCACGAGCAGTACTTC. The chain couples TRBV27 to TRBJ2-7; 7 bases match TRBD1. J lost 5 bases, V lost 5 bases, and 9 bases had no gene match. The CDR3 is made up of 14 amino acids. From germline, CDR1 is MNHEY and CDR2 SMNVEV (reference sequence).

This chain connects TRBV2 to TRBJ2-7, with D maybe TRBD2 (6 bases). The CDR3 is made up of 13 amino acids. Germline V gene data show CDR1 as SNHLY and CDR2 as FYNNEI. V dropped 6 bases and J dropped 4 bases, with 13 bases sitting between them. In nucleotides, the CDR3 is TGTGCCAGCAGAAAGGACGGGAGATACGAGCAGTACTTC. It encodes CASRKDGRYEQYF.

V is TRBV7-3 and J is TRBJ2-7; D unclear. The germline V gene encodes CDR1 SGHTA and CDR2 FQGTGA. V was shortened by 5 bases and J by 7 bases, with 18 bases between the two germline ends. This CDR3 contains 14 residues. The DNA of the CDR3 is TGTGCCAGCAGCCCAAAGGAGCTGCCCTTTGAGCAGTACTTC. Translated, it gives CASSPKELPFEQYF.